A single sample is the source of the 28 T cell receptor beta chains below, sequenced in a study of shared clonotypes between healthy human individuals. Terminally differentiated effector memory CD45RA+ cells were excluded from the naive CD8 cells, which were CD45RO-negative and positively selected for CCR7. Only in-frame clones appear in the TCRdb table, and some are missing; sequencing was by immunoSEQ multiplex PCR. There are 550,000 to 750,000 clones in the sample; 92% occur only once, and 20% to 25% lies in the top ten. The sequencing sample was made of naive CD8+ T cells sorted from blood. The source is a man aged 25 to 40 in good health.

This rearrangement joins TRBV7-9 to TRBJ2-1; 7 bases match TRBD1. Germline lookup yields CDR1 SEHNR and CDR2 FQNEAQ (reference sequence). The V gene end was trimmed by 4 bases and the J gene end by 3 bases; junction bases not matched to a gene: 9. The CDR3 length is 16 residues. The CDR3 region has the DNA TGTGCCAGCAGCTCCAAGACAGGGTCGAACTACAATGAGCAGTTCTTC. Translation gives CASSSKTGSNYNEQFF.

The V and J genes are TRBV11-2 and TRBJ1-2; the D gene is possibly TRBD1 (5 bases). Trimming took 7 bases from V and 6 from J, leaving 27 bases between them. Germline-derived CDR1 and CDR2 are SGHAT and FQNNGV. The CDR3 has 17 residues. The CDR3 loop is CASTNIRDGTLSHGYTF. The DNA for the CDR3 is TGTGCCAGCACCAACATTCGGGACGGGACTCTCTCGCATGGCTACACCTTC. The variable domain in full, with the rest retrieved from reference TRBV11-2 and TRBJ1-2, is EAGVAQSPRYKIIEKRQSVAFWCNPISGHATLYWYQQILGQGPKLLIQFQNNGVVDDSQLPKDRFSAERLKGVDSTLKIQPAKLEDSAVYLCASTNIRDGTLSHGYTFGSGTRLTVV.

The rearrangement links TRBV4-2 to TRBJ2-3, with a possible D match to TRBD2 (6 bases). V was cut by 5 bases and J by 0 bases, with 12 bases left in between. Germline V lookup: CDR1 LGHNA, CDR2 YNFKEQ. The CDR3 extends over 15 amino acids. The CDR3 DNA is TGTGCCAGCAGCTCCATAGCGGATAGCACAGATACGCAGTATTTT. Translating it yields CASSSIADSTDTQYF.

CDR3 in DNA: TGCAGCGTGACGAGGGGTAATGAGCAGTTCTTC. Translating gives CSVTRGNEQFF. The chain carries TRBV29-1 and TRBJ2-1; D might be TRBD1 or TRBD2, each matching 5 bases. V was clipped by 6 bases and J by 7 bases, with 10 bases between them. From germline, CDR1 is SQVTM and CDR2 ANQGSEA. The CDR3 runs 11 residues.

The chain couples TRBV6-4 to TRBJ2-6, with D maybe TRBD1 (6 bases). This CDR3 comprises 18 residues. The V and J ends lost 5 bases and 0 bases respectively, with 17 bases between them. Germline assignment: CDR1 MRHNA and CDR2 SNTAGT. CDR3 sequence reads: CASSPVGTRSSGANVLTF. In nucleotides, the CDR3 is TGTGCCAGCAGTCCAGTAGGGACAAGGAGCTCTGGGGCCAACGTCCTGACTTTC.

The V and J genes are TRBV11-2 and TRBJ2-5, with D perhaps TRBD1 (6 bases). The V and J ends lost 0 bases and 1 base respectively, with 9 bases between them. The CDR3 runs 15 residues. CDR1 SGHAT and CDR2 FQNNGV come from the germline V gene. The CDR3 DNA reads as TGTGCCAGCAGCTTAGATTGGACAGCCCAAGAGACCCAGTACTTC. Amino acid sequence: CASSLDWTAQETQYF.

About this clone itself: The same CDR3 can be traced to other DNA sequences in this sample. The chain has TRBV2 and TRBJ2-1; 9 bases line up with TRBD2. There are 14 residues in the CDR3. J gave up 3 bases and V 4 bases, and 1 base lay outside the gene matches. Germline CDR1 and CDR2: SNHLY and FYNNEI. This chain's CDR3 is CASSGLADYNEQFF. In nucleotides, the CDR3 is TGTGCCAGCAGTGGACTAGCGGACTACAATGAGCAGTTCTTC. The variable domain in full, with the rest retrieved from reference TRBV2 and TRBJ2-1, is EPEVTQTPSHQVTQMGQEVILRCVPISNHLYFYWYRQILGQKVEFLVSFYNNEISEKSEIFDDQFSVERPDGSNFTLKIRSTKLEDSAMYFCASSGLADYNEQFFGPGTRLTVL.

The chain combines TRBV7-6 with TRBJ2-2; 12 positions agree with TRBD2. The germline CDR1 and CDR2 sequences are SGHVS and FNYEAQ. This CDR3 region has 18 residues. With 1 base clipped from V and 3 bases from J, the junction kept 6 bases outside the gene matches. CDR3 in DNA: TGTGCCAGCAGCTTAGGACTAGCGGGAGCGGTGGACACCGGGGAGCTGTTTTTT. Its translation is CASSLGLAGAVDTGELFF.

Note on this clone: This sample includes further DNA sequences coding for the same CDR3. The chain employs TRBV4-1 and TRBJ2-7; D not certain. CDR3 size: 14 residues. Germline-derived CDR1 and CDR2 are MGHRA and YSYEKL. V gave up 1 base and J gave up 2 bases, with 9 bases separating them. Written as DNA, the CDR3 is TGCGCCAGCAGCCAAGGTATAGCCACCTACGAGCAGTACTTC. Translating gives CASSQGIATYEQYF.

The genes are TRBV5-1 and TRBJ2-7; D is undetermined. This CDR3 has 14 amino acids. V was cut by 2 bases and J by 2 bases, with 11 bases left in between. The germline V gene has CDR1 SGHRS and CDR2 YFSETQ. The CDR3 here is CASSFRAATYEQYF. In DNA form, the CDR3 reads TGCGCCAGCAGCTTTCGGGCCGCCACCTACGAGCAGTACTTC.

This clone has only a few counts. V gene TRBV10-3 combines with J gene TRBJ2-7; tentatively, D is TRBD2 (5 bases). Germline assignment: CDR1 ENHRY and CDR2 SYGVKD. The CDR3 has 12 residues. Trimming left V 6 bases short and J 6 bases short, with 12 bases between. CDR3 protein: CAISPSSVEQYF. Written as DNA, the CDR3 is TGTGCCATCAGCCCCAGTAGCGTCGAGCAGTACTTC.

This chain uses TRBV4-3 with TRBJ1-2; D is uncertain. V shed 1 base and J shed 0 bases, with 6 bases lying between them. The CDR3 covers 14 residues. The germline V gene has CDR1 LGHNA and CDR2 YSLEER. The CDR3 loop reads CASSQVGANYGYTF. CDR3 nucleotides: TGCGCCAGCAGCCAAGTAGGAGCTAACTATGGCTACACCTTC.

This rearrangement joins TRBV2 to TRBJ2-7; the match to TRBD2 covers 11 bases. The germline V gene encodes CDR1 SNHLY and CDR2 FYNNEI. J lost 3 bases, V lost 3 bases, and 4 bases had no gene match. The CDR3 runs 15 residues. Here the CDR3 reads CASSETSGNVYEQYF. The DNA for the CDR3 is TGTGCCAGCAGTGAGACTAGCGGGAACGTCTACGAGCAGTACTTC. Looking up the rest from reference TRBV2 and TRBJ2-7 gives the full variable domain: EPEVTQTPSHQVTQMGQEVILRCVPISNHLYFYWYRQILGQKVEFLVSFYNNEISEKSEIFDDQFSVERPDGSNFTLKIRSTKLEDSAMYFCASSETSGNVYEQYFGPGTRLTVT.

The chain has TRBV5-4 and TRBJ2-3; D is possibly TRBD1 (5 bases). This CDR3 contains 12 residues. Germline CDR1 SGHNT, CDR2 YYREEE (reference sequence). V lost 0 bases and J lost 11, with 10 bases in between. CDR3 sequence: CASSLGNTGQYF. DNA for the CDR3: TGTGCCAGCAGCTTGGGAAACACAGGGCAGTATTTT.

This chain uses TRBV29-1 with TRBJ1-2; D is possibly TRBD1 (6 bases). Germline values: CDR1 SQVTM, CDR2 ANQGSEA. CDR3 length: 13 amino acids. Trimming removed 3 bases at V and 6 bases at J, with 14 bases between. CDR3 protein: CSVDRGRGDGYTF. CDR3 bases: TGCAGCGTTGACAGGGGACGGGGCGATGGCTACACCTTC.

This chain links TRBV6-4 with TRBJ2-1; 9 bases are a match to TRBD2. Germline values: CDR1 MRHNA, CDR2 SNTAGT. Trimming took 0 bases from V and 0 from J; bases not matched to a gene: 3. This CDR3 region has 17 residues. DNA of the CDR3: TGTGCCAGCAGTGACTCGTCGACTAGCGGCTCCTACAATGAGCAGTTCTTC. Amino acids: CASSDSSTSGSYNEQFF.

The chain is built from TRBV27 and TRBJ2-3, with D unresolved. The ends were cut back, 2 bases at V and 0 bases at J, with 6 bases in the middle. The CDR3 length is 14 residues. Germline V lookup: CDR1 MNHEY, CDR2 SMNVEV (reference sequence). CDR3 sequence reads: CASSLKPSTDTQYF. CDR3 DNA: TGTGCCAGCAGTTTAAAGCCTAGCACAGATACGCAGTATTTT.

This sequence joins TRBV7-6 and TRBJ2-7; the match to TRBD1 covers 7 bases. Germline V gives CDR1 SGHVS, CDR2 FNYEAQ. The CDR3 spans 14 residues. Trimming cost V 1 base and J 2 bases; bases outside gene matches: 2. CDR3 region: CASSLGDSAYEQYF. In DNA, the CDR3 is TGTGCCAGCAGCTTAGGGGACAGCGCCTACGAGCAGTACTTC.

This chain joins TRBV27 and TRBJ2-7; 11 nucleotides agree with TRBD1. Trimming cost V 7 bases and J 6 bases; bases outside gene matches: 14. The CDR3 totals 16 residues. Looked up from germline, CDR1 is MNHEY and CDR2 is SMNVEV (reference sequence). The CDR3 DNA is TGTGCCAGCAAGGGGATCGGGACAGGGGGAAGTAGCGAGCAGTACTTC. The encoded protein is CASKGIGTGGSSEQYF.

CDR3 coding DNA: TGTGCCAGCTCACCCGGAGGGGCTAATCAGCCCCAGCATTTT. This translates into CASSPGGANQPQHF. V is TRBV18 and J is TRBJ1-5; D possibly corresponds to TRBD1 (5 bases). The CDR3 loop spans 14 amino acids. V dropped 3 bases and J dropped 4 bases, with 10 bases sitting between them. CDR1 is KGHSH, CDR2 LQKENI, per germline.

J is TRBJ2-1 and V is TRBV19; no firm D call. V shed 7 bases and J shed 6 bases, with 19 bases lying between them. CDR3 size: 15 residues. CDR1 is LNHDA, CDR2 SQIVND, per germline (reference sequence). The CDR3 sequence is CASTGSEDAPNEQFF. The CDR3 nucleotides are TGTGCCAGTACGGGTTCAGAGGATGCCCCCAATGAGCAGTTCTTC. Full variable domain (missing parts from reference TRBV19 and TRBJ2-1): DGGITQSPKYLFRKEGQNVTLSCEQNLNHDAMYWYRQDPGQGLRLIYYSQIVNDFQKGDIAEGYSVSREKKESFPLTVTSAQKNPTAFYLCASTGSEDAPNEQFFGPGTRLTVL.

The chain is built from TRBV7-3 and TRBJ2-7; 7 nucleotides line up with TRBD2. The CDR3 is 15 residues long. The junction had 11 bases not matched to a gene; V was cut back by 5 bases and J by 4 bases. The V gene's germline CDR1 is SGHTA and CDR2 FQGTGA. DNA of the CDR3: TGTGCCAGCAGCCCGCAGGCGGGAGAGCAATACGAGCAGTACTTC. Translation gives CASSPQAGEQYEQYF.

The chain joins TRBV4-1 to TRBJ2-7; D is possibly TRBD2 (5 bases). With 0 bases removed from V and 0 bases from J, the gap between germline ends came to 9 bases. Germline lookup yields CDR1 MGHRA and CDR2 YSYEKL. This CDR3 has 15 residues. For the CDR3, the DNA is TGCGCCAGCAGCCAAGATGACTACAGCTCCTACGAGCAGTACTTC. Its protein product is CASSQDDYSSYEQYF.

The chain uses TRBV19 and TRBJ1-1; 9 positions agree with TRBD1. The CDR3 contains 14 residues. The J segment lost 5 bases and the V segment lost 5 bases, leaving 6 bases of the junction unmatched. Germline CDR1 reads LNHDA; CDR2 reads SQIVND (reference sequence). CDR3 residues: CASSGDRVFTEAFF. The CDR3 DNA reads as TGTGCCAGTAGTGGGGACAGGGTCTTTACTGAAGCTTTCTTT.

The chain employs TRBV5-1 and TRBJ2-5; 7 bases are shared with TRBD1. The germline CDR1 and CDR2 sequences are SGHRS and YFSETQ. This CDR3 region has 17 residues. V was pared by 1 base and J by 0 bases, with 9 bases of the junction left unmatched. CDR3 sequence: CASSLKQGTENQETQYF. The CDR3 DNA reads TGCGCCAGCAGCTTGAAGCAAGGGACAGAGAACCAAGAGACCCAGTACTTC.

This clone occurred a few times. The CDR3 loop is CASGDRTYEQYF. The CDR3 nucleotides are TGTGCCAGCGGGGACAGAACCTACGAGCAGTACTTC. The chain joins TRBV28 to TRBJ2-7; 7 bases are a match to TRBD1. There are 12 residues in the CDR3. J was trimmed by 2 bases and V by 8 bases; bases with no gene match: 3. Germline V CDR1 and CDR2: MDHEN, SYDVKM.

This clone showed up just once. V gene TRBV7-9 combines with J gene TRBJ2-1, with D tentatively TRBD2 (5 bases). V was cut by 1 base and J by 1 base, with 8 bases left in between. Germline CDR1 is SEHNR and CDR2 is FQNEAQ (reference sequence). This CDR3 is 15 amino acids long. The CDR3, as DNA: TGTGCCAGCAGCTTAGAACTAGTTTCCTACAATGAGCAGTTCTTC. The encoded protein is CASSLELVSYNEQFF.

The genes are TRBV10-1 and TRBJ2-5, with TRBD2 matching 10 bases. After removal of 7 bases from V and 3 bases from J, the junction contained 17 bases not matched to a gene. Germline V gene data show CDR1 as WNHNN and CDR2 as SYGVQD (reference sequence). CDR3 length: 18 residues. CDR3 coding DNA: TGCGCCAGCACCGGAATTACTTGGAGCGGGAGGGGAGAAGAGACCCAGTACTTC. It specifies CASTGITWSGRGEETQYF.